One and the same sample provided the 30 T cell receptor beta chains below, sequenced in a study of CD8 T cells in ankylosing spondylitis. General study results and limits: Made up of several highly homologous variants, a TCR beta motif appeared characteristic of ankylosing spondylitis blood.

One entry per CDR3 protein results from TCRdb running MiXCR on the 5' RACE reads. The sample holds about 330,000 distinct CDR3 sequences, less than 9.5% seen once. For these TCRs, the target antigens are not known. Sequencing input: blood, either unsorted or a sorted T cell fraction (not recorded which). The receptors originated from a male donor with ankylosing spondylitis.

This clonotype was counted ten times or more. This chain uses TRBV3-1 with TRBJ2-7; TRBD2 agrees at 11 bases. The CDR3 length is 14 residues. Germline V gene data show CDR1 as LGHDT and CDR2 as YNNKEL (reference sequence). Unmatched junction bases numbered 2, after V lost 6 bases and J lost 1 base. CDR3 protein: CASRGTSGSYEQYF. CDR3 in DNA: TGTGCCAGCAGGGGGACTAGCGGATCCTACGAGCAGTACTTC.

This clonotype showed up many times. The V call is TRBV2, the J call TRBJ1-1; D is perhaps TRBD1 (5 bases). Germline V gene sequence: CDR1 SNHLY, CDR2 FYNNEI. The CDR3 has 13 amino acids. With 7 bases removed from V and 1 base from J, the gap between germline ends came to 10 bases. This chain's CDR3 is CASTSGQNTEAFF. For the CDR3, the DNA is TGTGCCAGCACCTCAGGACAGAACACTGAAGCTTTCTTT.

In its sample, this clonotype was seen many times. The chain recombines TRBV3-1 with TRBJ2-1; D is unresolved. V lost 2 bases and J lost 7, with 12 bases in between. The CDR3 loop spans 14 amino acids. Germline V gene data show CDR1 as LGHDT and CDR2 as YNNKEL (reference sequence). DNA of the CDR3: TGTGCCAGCAGCCAATTGGTGACTGTAAATGAGCAGTTCTTC. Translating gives CASSQLVTVNEQFF.

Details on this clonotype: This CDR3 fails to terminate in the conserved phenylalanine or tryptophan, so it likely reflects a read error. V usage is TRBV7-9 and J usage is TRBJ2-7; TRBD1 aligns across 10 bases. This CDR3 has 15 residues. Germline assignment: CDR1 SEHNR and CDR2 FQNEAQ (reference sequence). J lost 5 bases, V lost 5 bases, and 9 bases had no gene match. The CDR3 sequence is CASSGTGVLTDEQYL. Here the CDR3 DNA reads TGTGCCAGCAGCGGGACAGGGGTATTAACGGACGAGCAGTACCTC.

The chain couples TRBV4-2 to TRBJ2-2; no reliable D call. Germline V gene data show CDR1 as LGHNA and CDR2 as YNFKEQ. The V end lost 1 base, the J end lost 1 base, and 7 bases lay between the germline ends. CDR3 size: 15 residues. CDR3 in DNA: TGTGCCAGCAGCCAAGTGTGGCAGAACACCGGGGAGCTGTTTTTT. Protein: CASSQVWQNTGELFF.

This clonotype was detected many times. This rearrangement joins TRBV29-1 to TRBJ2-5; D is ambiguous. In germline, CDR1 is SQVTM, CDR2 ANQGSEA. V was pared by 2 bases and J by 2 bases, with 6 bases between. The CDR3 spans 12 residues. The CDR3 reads CSVEYYQETQYF. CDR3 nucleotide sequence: TGCAGCGTTGAATATTATCAAGAGACCCAGTACTTC.

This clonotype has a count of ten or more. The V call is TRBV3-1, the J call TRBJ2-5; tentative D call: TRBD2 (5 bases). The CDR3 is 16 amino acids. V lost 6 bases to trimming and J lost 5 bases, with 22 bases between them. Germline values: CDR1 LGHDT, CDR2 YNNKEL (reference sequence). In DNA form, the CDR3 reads TGTGCCAGCAGGAGGGAGCTAAGTTCTAGCAAGGAGACCCAGTACTTC. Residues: CASRRELSSSKETQYF.

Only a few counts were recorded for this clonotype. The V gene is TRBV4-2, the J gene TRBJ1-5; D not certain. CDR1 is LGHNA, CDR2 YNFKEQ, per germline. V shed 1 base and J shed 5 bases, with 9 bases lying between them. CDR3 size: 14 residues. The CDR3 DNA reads TGTGCCAGCAGCCAAGTAGGTGAACATCAGCCCCAGCATTTT. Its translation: CASSQVGEHQPQHF.

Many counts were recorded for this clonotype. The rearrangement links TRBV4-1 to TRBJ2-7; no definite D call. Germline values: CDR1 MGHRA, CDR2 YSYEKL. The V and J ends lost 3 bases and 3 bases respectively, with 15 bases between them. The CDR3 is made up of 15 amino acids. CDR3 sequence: CASSHFQLGIYEQYF. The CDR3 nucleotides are TGCGCCAGCAGCCATTTCCAGCTGGGGATCTACGAGCAGTACTTC.

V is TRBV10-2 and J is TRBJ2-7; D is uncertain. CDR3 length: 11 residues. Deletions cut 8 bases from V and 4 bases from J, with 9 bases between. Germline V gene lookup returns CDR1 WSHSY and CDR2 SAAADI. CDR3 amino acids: CASAYTYEQYF. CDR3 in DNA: TGCGCCAGCGCATATACGTACGAGCAGTACTTC.

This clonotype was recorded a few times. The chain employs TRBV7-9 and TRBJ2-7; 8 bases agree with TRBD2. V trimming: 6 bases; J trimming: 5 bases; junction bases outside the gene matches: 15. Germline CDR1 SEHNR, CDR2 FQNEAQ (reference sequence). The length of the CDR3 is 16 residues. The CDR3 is CASRPFSGKFVNEQYF. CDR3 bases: TGTGCCAGCAGACCATTTAGCGGGAAGTTTGTAAACGAGCAGTACTTC.

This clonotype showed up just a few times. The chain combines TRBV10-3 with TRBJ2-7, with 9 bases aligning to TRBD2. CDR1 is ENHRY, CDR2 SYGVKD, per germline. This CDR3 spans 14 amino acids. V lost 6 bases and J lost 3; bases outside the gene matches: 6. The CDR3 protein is CAIRLAGTFYEQYF. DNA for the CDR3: TGTGCCATCAGGCTAGCGGGAACCTTCTACGAGCAGTACTTC.

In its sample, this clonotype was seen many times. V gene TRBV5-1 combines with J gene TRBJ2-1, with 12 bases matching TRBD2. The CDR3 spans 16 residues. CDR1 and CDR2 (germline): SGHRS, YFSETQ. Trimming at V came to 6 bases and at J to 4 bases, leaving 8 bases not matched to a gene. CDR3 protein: CASTSGRASNYNEQFF. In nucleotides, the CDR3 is TGCGCCAGCACTAGCGGGAGGGCCTCAAATTACAATGAGCAGTTCTTC.

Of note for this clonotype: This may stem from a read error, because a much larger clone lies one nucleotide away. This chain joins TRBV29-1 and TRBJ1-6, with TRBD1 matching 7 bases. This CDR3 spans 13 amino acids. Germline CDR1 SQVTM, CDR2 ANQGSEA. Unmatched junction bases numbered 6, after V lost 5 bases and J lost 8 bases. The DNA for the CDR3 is TGCAGCGTTTGTACAGGGGTGGATTCACCCCTCCACTTT. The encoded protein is CSVCTGVDSPLHF.

The CDR3 here is CSVGWTGDNEQFF. The CDR3 coding sequence is TGCAGCGTTGGGTGGACAGGCGACAATGAGCAGTTCTTC. J is TRBJ2-1 and V is TRBV29-1, with 7 positions matching TRBD1. Germline V CDR1 and CDR2: SQVTM, ANQGSEA. This CDR3 comprises 13 residues. V lost 4 bases and J lost 5; bases outside the gene matches: 5.

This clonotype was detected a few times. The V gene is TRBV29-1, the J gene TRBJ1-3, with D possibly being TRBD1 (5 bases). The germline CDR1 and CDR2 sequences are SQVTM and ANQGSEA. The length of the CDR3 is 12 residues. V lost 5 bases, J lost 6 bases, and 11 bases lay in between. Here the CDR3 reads CSVSQGVNTIYF. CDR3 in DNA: TGCAGCGTTAGCCAGGGAGTAAACACCATATATTTT.

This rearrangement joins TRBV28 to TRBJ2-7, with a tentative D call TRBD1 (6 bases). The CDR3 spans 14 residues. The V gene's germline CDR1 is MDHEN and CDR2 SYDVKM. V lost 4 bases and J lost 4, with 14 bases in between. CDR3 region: CASSYWAGDYEQYF. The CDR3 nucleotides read TGTGCCAGCAGTTACTGGGCAGGGGATTACGAGCAGTACTTC.

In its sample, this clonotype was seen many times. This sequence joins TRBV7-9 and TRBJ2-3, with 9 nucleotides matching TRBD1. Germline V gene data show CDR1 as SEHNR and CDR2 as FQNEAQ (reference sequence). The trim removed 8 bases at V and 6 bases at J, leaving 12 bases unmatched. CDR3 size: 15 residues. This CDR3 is CASRIIGTGSDTQYF. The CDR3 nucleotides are TGTGCCAGCCGTATCATCGGGACAGGGTCTGATACGCAGTATTTT.

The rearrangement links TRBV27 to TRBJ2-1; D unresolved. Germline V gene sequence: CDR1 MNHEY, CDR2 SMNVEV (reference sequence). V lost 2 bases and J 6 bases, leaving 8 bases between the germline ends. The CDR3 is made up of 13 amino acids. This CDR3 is CASSLIAPNEQFF. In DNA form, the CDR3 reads TGTGCCAGCAGTTTAATAGCACCCAATGAGCAGTTCTTC.

CDR3 coding DNA: TGTGCCAGCAGCTTAAGGGGGGGGACATCCCAGTTCTTC. Residues: CASSLRGGTSQFF. The V and J genes are TRBV7-3 and TRBJ2-1; weak D call: TRBD2 (7 bases). Trimming removed 1 base from V and 13 bases from J, with 14 bases in between. Germline CDR1 is SGHTA and CDR2 is FQGTGA. The CDR3 sequence is 13 residues long. The whole variable domain, filled in from reference TRBV7-3 and TRBJ2-1, reads GAGVSQTPSNKVTEKGKYVELRCDPISGHTALYWYRQSLGQGPEFLIYFQGTGAADDSGLPNDRFFAVRPEGSVSTLKIQRTERGDSAVYLCASSLRGGTSQFFGPGTRLTVL.

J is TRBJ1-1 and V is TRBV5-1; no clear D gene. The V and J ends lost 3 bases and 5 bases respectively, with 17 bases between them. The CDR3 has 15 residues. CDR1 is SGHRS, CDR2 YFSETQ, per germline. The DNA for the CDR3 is TGCGCCAGCAGCTCTCTCGGGGTCATGGGGACTGAAGCTTTCTTT. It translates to CASSSLGVMGTEAFF. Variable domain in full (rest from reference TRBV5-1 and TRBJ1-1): KAGVTQTPRYLIKTRGQQVTLSCSPISGHRSVSWYQQTPGQGLQFLFEYFSETQRNKGNFPGRFSGRQFSNSRSEMNVSTLELGDSALYLCASSSLGVMGTEAFFGQGTRLTVV.

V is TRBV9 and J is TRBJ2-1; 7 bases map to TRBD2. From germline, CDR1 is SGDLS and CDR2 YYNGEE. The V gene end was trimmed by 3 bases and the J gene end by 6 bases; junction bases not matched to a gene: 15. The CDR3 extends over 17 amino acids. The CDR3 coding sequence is TGTGCCAGCAGCGCCCCCCTTCGTTGGGAGGGTGTCAATGAGCAGTTCTTC. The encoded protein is CASSAPLRWEGVNEQFF. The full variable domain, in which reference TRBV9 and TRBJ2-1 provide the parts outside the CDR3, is DSGVTQTPKHLITATGQRVTLRCSPRSGDLSVYWYQQSLDQGLQFLIQYYNGEERAKGNILERFSAQQFPDLHSELNLSSLELGDSALYFCASSAPLRWEGVNEQFFGPGTRLTVL.

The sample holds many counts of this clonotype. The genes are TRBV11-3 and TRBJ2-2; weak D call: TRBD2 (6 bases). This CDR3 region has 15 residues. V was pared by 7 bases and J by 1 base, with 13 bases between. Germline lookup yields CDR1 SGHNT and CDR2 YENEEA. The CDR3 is CASTLRRENTGELFF. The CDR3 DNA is TGTGCCAGCACCCTGAGGCGGGAGAACACCGGGGAGCTGTTTTTT.

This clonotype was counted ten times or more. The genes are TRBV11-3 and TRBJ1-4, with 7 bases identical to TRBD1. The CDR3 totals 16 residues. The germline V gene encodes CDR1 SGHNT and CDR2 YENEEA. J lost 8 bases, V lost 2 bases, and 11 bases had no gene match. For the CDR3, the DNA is TGTGCCAGCAGCTTATTCTCCGGGCAGGGGGACGAAAAACTGTTTTTT. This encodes CASSLFSGQGDEKLFF.

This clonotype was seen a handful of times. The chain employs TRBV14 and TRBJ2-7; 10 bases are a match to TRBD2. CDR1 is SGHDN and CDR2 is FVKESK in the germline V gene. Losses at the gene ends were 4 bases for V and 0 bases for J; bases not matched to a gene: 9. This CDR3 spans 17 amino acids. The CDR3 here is CASSRVGLAARSYEQYF. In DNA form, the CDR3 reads TGTGCCAGCAGCCGCGTCGGACTAGCGGCCCGCTCCTACGAGCAGTACTTC.

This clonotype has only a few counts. The CDR3 sequence is CATSRDLGADTQYF. The CDR3, as DNA: TGTGCCACCAGCAGAGATTTGGGGGCAGATACGCAGTATTTT. J is TRBJ2-3 and V is TRBV15; D is possibly TRBD1 or TRBD2 (5 bases each). Trimming pared 0 bases from V and 4 bases from J, leaving 8 bases between. Looked up from germline, CDR1 is LNHNV and CDR2 is YYDKDF (reference sequence). The CDR3 spans 14 residues.

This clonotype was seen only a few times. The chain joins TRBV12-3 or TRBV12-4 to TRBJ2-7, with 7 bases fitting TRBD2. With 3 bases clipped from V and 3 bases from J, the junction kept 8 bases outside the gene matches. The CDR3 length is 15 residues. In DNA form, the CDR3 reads TGTGCCAGCAGTTTGATAGCGGGTACGTTCTACGAGCAGTACTTC. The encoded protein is CASSLIAGTFYEQYF.

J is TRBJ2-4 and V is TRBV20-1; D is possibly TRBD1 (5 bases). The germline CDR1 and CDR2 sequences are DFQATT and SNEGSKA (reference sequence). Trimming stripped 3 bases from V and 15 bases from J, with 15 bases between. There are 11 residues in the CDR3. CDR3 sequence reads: CSASIGARWYF. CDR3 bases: TGCAGTGCTAGTATAGGGGCCCGCTGGTACTTC.

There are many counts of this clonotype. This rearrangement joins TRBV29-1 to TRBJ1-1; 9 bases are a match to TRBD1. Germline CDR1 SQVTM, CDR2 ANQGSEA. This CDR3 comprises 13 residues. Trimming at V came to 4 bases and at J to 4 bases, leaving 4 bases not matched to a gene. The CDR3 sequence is CSVGSTGGTEAFF. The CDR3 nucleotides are TGCAGCGTTGGTTCGACAGGGGGCACTGAAGCTTTCTTT.

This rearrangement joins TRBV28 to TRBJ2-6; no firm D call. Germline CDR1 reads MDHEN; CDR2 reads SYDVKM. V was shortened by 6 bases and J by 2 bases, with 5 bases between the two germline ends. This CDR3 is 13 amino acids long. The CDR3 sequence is CASRDPGANVLTF. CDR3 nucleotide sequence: TGTGCCAGCAGGGACCCTGGGGCCAACGTCCTGACTTTC.